This TCR beta chain stems from a study of OX40 agonist ivuxolimab in advanced cancers. At the level of the study: Dose-escalation patients' cancers were hepatocellular carcinoma, melanoma, renal cell or head and neck cancer. Regarding the study as a whole: The expanded peripheral T cells' antigen specificity was not determined.

TCRdb's table, derived via immunoSEQ multiplex PCR, lists solely in-frame clones and lacks some. The data contain 70,000 to 95,000 clones, 75% to 90% of them seen just once; the ten biggest clones take up nearly 0.55%. To note about this clone: Its antigen is undetermined.

The length of the CDR3 is 15 residues. The junction had 7 bases not matched to a gene; V was cut back by 5 bases and J by 2 bases. CDR1 and CDR2 from the germline V gene are SGHAT and FQNNGV. The receptor was isolated from an adult with an advanced solid tumor such as melanoma, head and neck, liver or kidney cancer. The gene calls are TRBV11-2 and TRBJ2-3; 7 positions agree with TRBD2. The source was CD4+ or CD8+ T cells sorted from blood, collected in a trial of the OX40 agonist ivuxolimab. In nucleotides, the CDR3 is TGTGCCAGCAGCCGATCTAGCGGAACCACAGATACGCAGTATTTT. Translating gives CASSRSSGTTDTQYF.